These 14 T cell receptor beta chains were all obtained from the same sample, sequenced in a study of cytomegalovirus exposure and HLA in healthy donors. Researchers ran the PCR with 60 Vbeta and 13 Jbeta primers. Profiled with immunoSEQ multiplex PCR; TCRdb holds only in-frame clones, not every one. The repertoire includes some 96,000 clones, less than 85% of them detected once, and 15% to 20% sits in the top ten. Sequenced sample: PBMCs. Receptor source: a woman aged 60-70 years in good health and CMV-seropositive.

J is TRBJ2-3 and V is TRBV9; TRBD2 is a possible D gene (6 bases). Germline V gene sequence: CDR1 SGDLS, CDR2 YYNGEE. The CDR3 consists of 15 residues. Trimming removed 0 bases from V and 2 bases from J, with 10 bases in between. For the CDR3, the DNA is TGTGCCAGCAGCGTAGGGGGGGATGCCACAGATACGCAGTATTTT. It specifies CASSVGGDATDTQYF.

The chain joins TRBV6-5 to TRBJ2-7, with D tentatively TRBD2 (6 bases). Trimming stripped 2 bases from V and 2 bases from J, with 13 bases between. This CDR3 comprises 15 residues. The germline gives CDR1 MNHEY, CDR2 SVGAGI. Written as DNA, the CDR3 is TGTGCCAGCAGTTACCCGACGGCGGGGACCTACGAGCAGTACTTC. It yields the protein CASSYPTAGTYEQYF.

This clone was counted a single time. J is TRBJ1-2 and V is TRBV27; 8 nucleotides agree with TRBD1. CDR3 length: 15 residues. Looked up from germline, CDR1 is MNHEY and CDR2 is SMNVEV (reference sequence). V trimming: 5 bases; J trimming: 3 bases; junction bases outside the gene matches: 8. The CDR3 sequence: CASSPTDRVYYGYTF. The CDR3 coding sequence is TGTGCCAGCAGTCCGACGGACAGGGTGTACTATGGCTACACCTTC.

This clone was observed many times. The chain joins TRBV6-1 to TRBJ2-6; D is unclear. The CDR3 is made up of 15 amino acids. Germline-derived CDR1 and CDR2 are MNHNS and SASEGT. Trimming left V 4 bases short and J 1 base short, with 8 bases between. CDR3 nucleotides: TGTGCCAGCAGTGCTAGAGCTTCTGGGGCCAACGTCCTGACTTTC. It specifies CASSARASGANVLTF.

The gene calls are TRBV10-3 and TRBJ2-7; 8 bases fit TRBD1. V shed 2 bases and J 4 bases; nucleotides not matched to a gene: 4. Germline V gene sequence: CDR1 ENHRY, CDR2 SYGVKD. The CDR3 is made up of 14 amino acids. The CDR3 coding sequence is TGTGCCATCAGTGAGGGACAGGGTATGTACGAGCAGTACTTC. Protein sequence: CAISEGQGMYEQYF.

The rearrangement uses TRBV14 and TRBJ2-2, with TRBD2 matching over 9 bases. The trim removed 0 bases at V and 6 bases at J, leaving 14 bases unmatched. The germline V gene has CDR1 SGHDN and CDR2 FVKESK. The CDR3 length is 19 residues. As DNA, the CDR3 is TGTGCCAGCAGCCAAGATTTCGGGACTAGCCAGGGACGGTCCGGGGAGCTGTTTTTT. Its translation is CASSQDFGTSQGRSGELFF.

V is TRBV11-2 and J is TRBJ1-3; 9 nucleotides match TRBD1. Germline V gene lookup returns CDR1 SGHAT and CDR2 FQNNGV. V shed 6 bases and J 3 bases; nucleotides not matched to a gene: 9. The CDR3 spans 16 residues. CDR3 region: CASRRPGQGIGNTIYF. The CDR3 DNA follows: TGTGCCAGCAGGCGACCAGGACAGGGGATTGGAAACACCATATATTTT.

The J gene is TRBJ2-3, the V gene TRBV19; 8 nucleotides align to TRBD2. Germline CDR1 reads LNHDA; CDR2 reads SQIVND (reference sequence). The V and J ends lost 3 bases and 6 bases, in that order; junction bases with no gene match: 5. The length of the CDR3 is 14 residues. CDR3 loop: CASSIGTSFDTQYF. CDR3 coding DNA: TGTGCCAGTAGTATTGGGACTAGTTTCGATACGCAGTATTTT. Drawing the rest from reference TRBV19 and TRBJ2-3, the complete variable domain is DGGITQSPKYLFRKEGQNVTLSCEQNLNHDAMYWYRQDPGQGLRLIYYSQIVNDFQKGDIAEGYSVSREKKESFPLTVTSAQKNPTAFYLCASSIGTSFDTQYFGPGTRLTVL.

This clone was counted only a few times. The genes are TRBV13 and TRBJ1-1; no definite D call. In germline, CDR1 is PRHDT, CDR2 FYEKMQ (reference sequence). The CDR3 consists of 14 residues. The germline V and J ends were trimmed by 5 bases and 7 bases, with 17 bases remaining between them. CDR3: CASSPRSARGEAFF. In DNA, the CDR3 is TGTGCCAGCAGCCCAAGGTCTGCACGGGGTGAAGCTTTCTTT.

The chain uses TRBV30 and TRBJ1-1; 8 positions match TRBD1. The CDR3 is 14 amino acids. The J segment lost 5 bases and the V segment lost 4 bases, leaving 9 bases of the junction unmatched. Per the germline V gene, CDR1 is GTSNPN and CDR2 is SVGIG (reference sequence). The CDR3 spells CAWISPRTGTEAFF. CDR3 DNA: TGTGCCTGGATTAGTCCTCGGACAGGGACTGAAGCTTTCTTT.

CDR3 loop: CSVQSGGSPLHF. In DNA form, the CDR3 reads TGCAGCGTGCAATCAGGGGGGTCACCCCTCCACTTT. The chain couples TRBV29-1 to TRBJ1-6, with 7 bases matching TRBD1. J was trimmed by 10 bases and V by 6 bases; bases with no gene match: 6. Germline-derived CDR1 and CDR2 are SQVTM and ANQGSEA. The CDR3 sequence is 12 residues long. Full variable domain (rest looked up from reference TRBV29-1 and TRBJ1-6): SAVISQKPSRDICQRGTSLTIQCQVDSQVTMMFWYRQQPGQSLTLIATANQGSEATYESGFVIDKFPISRPNLTFSTLTVSNMSPEDSSIYLCSVQSGGSPLHFGNGTRLTVT.

The chain is built from TRBV30 and TRBJ1-2; 8 nucleotides agree with TRBD1. V shed 2 bases, J shed 4 bases, and the junction held 3 bases outside the gene matches. This CDR3 has 13 residues. Germline V gene lookup returns CDR1 GTSNPN and CDR2 SVGIG (reference sequence). The CDR3 region has the DNA TGTGCCTGGAGTCCCCAGGGGGCCTATGGCTACACCTTC. Its protein is CAWSPQGAYGYTF.

The chain uses TRBV28 and TRBJ2-7; a possible D gene is TRBD1 (5 bases). The CDR3 extends over 15 amino acids. The V gene lost 4 bases and the J gene lost 4 bases, with 17 bases spanning the gap. Germline lookup yields CDR1 MDHEN and CDR2 SYDVKM. Here the CDR3 DNA reads TGTGCCAGCAGTTCCGGGTCAGGGTCTGGGTACGAGCAGTACTTC. Its protein is CASSSGSGSGYEQYF.

For this clone: Compared with germline, one end of the junction differs, possibly owing to a read error. V and J are TRBV7-7 and TRBJ2-3; D gene ambiguous. Germline lookup yields CDR1 SSHAT and CDR2 FNYEAQ (reference sequence). CDR3 length: 14 residues. CDR3 sequence: CASSLTGVTDTQYF. The CDR3 DNA sequence: TGTGCTAGCAGCTTAACGGGTGTCACAGATACGCAGTATTTT. The variable domain in full, with the rest retrieved from reference TRBV7-7 and TRBJ2-3, is GAGVSQSPRYKVTKRGQDVTLRCDPISSHATLYWYQQALGQGPEFLTYFNYEAQPDKSGLPSDRFSAERPEGSISTLTIQRTEQRDSAMYRCASSLTGVTDTQYFGPGTRLTVL.